This T cell receptor beta chain was sequenced for a study of T-cell reconstitution after alpha-beta-depleted transplantation in children. Overall study results and limits: Surviving recipient cells, namely T cells and thymic progenitors, were the source of high day-60 TCRbeta diversity in some patients. T-cell counts and diversity were attributed mostly to newly produced T cells one year after transplant. The origin of alpha-beta T cells about two months after transplant was reportedly several hundred expanded graft clones.

A TCRbeta library incorporating unique molecular identifiers was prepared. From the PCR reads, TCRdb called clonotypes with MiXCR, one entry per CDR3 protein. The sample yields approximately 190,000 distinct CDR3 sequences, approximately 8% seen once. Concerning this clonotype itself: Antigen unknown.

Per the germline V gene, CDR1 is KGHSY and CDR2 is FQNENV. V gave up 1 base and J gave up 0 bases, with 27 bases separating them. This CDR3 has 21 residues. Specimen: PBMCs, mostly from graft donor cells, collected 360 days after TCRalphabeta/CD19-depleted stem cell transplant. The clonotype originates from a male patient between 2 and 9 years old who had a stem cell transplant for acute myeloid leukemia, so the T cells may come from the graft donor. The chain carries TRBV16 and TRBJ1-2; a possible D gene is TRBD1 (5 bases). CDR3 DNA sequence: TGTGCCAGCAGCCAATTCTGTGTGCAGGGACCGAGCCTGAGCCCTAACTATGGCTACACCTTC. As protein: CASSQFCVQGPSLSPNYGYTF.